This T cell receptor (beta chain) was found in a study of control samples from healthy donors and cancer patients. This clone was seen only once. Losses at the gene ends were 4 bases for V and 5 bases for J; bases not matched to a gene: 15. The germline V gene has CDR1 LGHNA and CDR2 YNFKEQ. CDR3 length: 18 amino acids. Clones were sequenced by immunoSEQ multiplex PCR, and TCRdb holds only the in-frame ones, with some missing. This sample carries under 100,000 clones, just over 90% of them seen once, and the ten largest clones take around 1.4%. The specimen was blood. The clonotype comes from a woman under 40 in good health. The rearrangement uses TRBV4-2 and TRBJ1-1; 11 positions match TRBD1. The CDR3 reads CASSPLGEDRGLWTEAFF. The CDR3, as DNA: TGTGCCAGCAGCCCCTTGGGCGAGGACAGGGGGCTGTGGACTGAAGCTTTCTTT.